The present T cell receptor beta chain was sequenced within a study of T cell changes during pregnancy in multiple sclerosis. TCRdb's copy holds only in-frame clones and misses some; the assay was immunoSEQ multiplex PCR. Of 95,000 to 100,000 clones in the sample, 91% are singletons; the top ten hold about 2.9%. CDR1 and CDR2 from the germline V gene are SGHNT and YYREEE (reference sequence). The V gene lost 0 bases and the J gene lost 5 bases, with 12 bases spanning the gap. The CDR3 has 14 residues. The source material was peripheral blood, sampled in the second trimester of pregnancy. The chain couples TRBV5-4 to TRBJ2-7; TRBD2 is a possible D gene (7 bases). The TCR comes from a female donor with multiple sclerosis, enrolled in a pregnancy study. CDR3 nucleotide sequence: TGTGCCAGCAGCTTGGCAGCGGGACAAAACGAGCAGTACTTC. Its protein is CASSLAAGQNEQYF.